The 24 T cell receptor beta chains below were found in one sample sequenced in a study of CD8 T cells in ankylosing spondylitis. Using its own MiXCR run on the 5' RACE reads, TCRdb lists one record per CDR3 protein. The repertoire has some 140,000 distinct CDR3 sequences, roughly 8.8% of them found once; the top ten carry 7.3%. The sequencing sample was made of synovial fluid, either unsorted or a sorted T cell fraction (not recorded which). The receptors come from a male donor with ankylosing spondylitis.

This clonotype has only a few counts. This chain links TRBV9 with TRBJ2-1; 8 bases match TRBD2. The germline gives CDR1 SGDLS, CDR2 YYNGEE. CDR3 size: 15 residues. The junction had 9 bases not matched to a gene; V was cut back by 4 bases and J by 6 bases. This chain's CDR3 is CASSFSGGPSNEQFF. The DNA for the CDR3 is TGTGCCAGCAGCTTCAGCGGGGGCCCGTCCAATGAGCAGTTCTTC.

The table lists this clonotype with a few counts. The rearrangement joins TRBV5-4 to TRBJ2-2; 12 nucleotides match TRBD2. The junction had 8 bases not matched to a gene; V was cut back by 2 bases and J by 6 bases. Per the germline V gene, CDR1 is SGHNT and CDR2 is YYREEE (reference sequence). The CDR3 runs 17 residues. The CDR3 sequence is CASSFRLAGGQAGELFF. The CDR3 DNA is TGTGCCAGCAGCTTCCGCCTAGCGGGGGGGCAAGCCGGGGAGCTGTTTTTT.

This clonotype was counted many times. This sequence joins TRBV2 and TRBJ2-7; D is possibly TRBD1 (6 bases). Germline V gene data show CDR1 as SNHLY and CDR2 as FYNNEI. Trimming stripped 6 bases from V and 4 bases from J, with 16 bases between. The CDR3 loop spans 14 amino acids. CDR3 region: CASSRGQSPYEQYF. The CDR3 coding sequence is TGTGCCAGCAGCCGCGGACAGTCTCCTTACGAGCAGTACTTC.

This clonotype was seen at least ten times. The CDR3 DNA follows: TGCAGTGCGTGGGCGGGGCAATCCTACGAGCAGTACTTC. It encodes CSAWAGQSYEQYF. The chain is built from TRBV20-1 and TRBJ2-7; D perhaps matches TRBD2 (6 bases). The ends were cut back, 6 bases at V and 1 base at J, with 13 bases in the middle. CDR1 DFQATT and CDR2 SNEGSKA come from the germline V gene (reference sequence). The CDR3 has 13 residues.

This clonotype appeared many times. The rearrangement joins TRBV6-1 to TRBJ1-2; D is unclear. Trimming shortened V by 6 bases and J by 0 bases, and 11 bases separated the two germline ends. CDR1 is MNHNS, CDR2 SASEGT, per germline. The CDR3 covers 14 residues. The CDR3 is CASSRDLTNYGYTF. The CDR3 DNA reads TGTGCCAGCAGCCGCGATTTGACTAACTATGGCTACACCTTC.

In this sample, this clonotype turned up a few times. The chain recombines TRBV5-1 with TRBJ2-1; 15 bases align to TRBD2. Germline trimming cut 4 bases from V and 8 bases from J; bases unmatched to any gene: 10. The CDR3 loop spans 17 amino acids. Germline V lookup: CDR1 SGHRS, CDR2 YFSETQ. CDR3 amino acids: CASSGLYGLAGGDEQFF. The CDR3 DNA reads TGCGCCAGCAGCGGGCTCTATGGACTAGCGGGAGGGGATGAGCAGTTCTTC.

The table lists this clonotype with many counts. V usage is TRBV29-1 and J usage is TRBJ1-1; a weak D match, TRBD1 (5 bases). Germline CDR1 reads SQVTM; CDR2 reads ANQGSEA. This CDR3 contains 15 residues. V shed 3 bases and J shed 4 bases, with 18 bases lying between them. This CDR3 is CSVDNTRRGRTEAFF. CDR3 nucleotide sequence: TGCAGCGTTGACAATACGAGGAGGGGCCGCACTGAAGCTTTCTTT.

The table lists this clonotype with many counts. This chain connects TRBV20-1 to TRBJ1-1; a possible D gene is TRBD1 (6 bases). V lost 3 bases and J lost 0, with 11 bases in between. The length of the CDR3 is 14 residues. In germline, CDR1 is DFQATT, CDR2 SNEGSKA (reference sequence). The CDR3 loop is CSASGTSMNTEAFF. Written as DNA, the CDR3 is TGCAGTGCTAGCGGGACAAGTATGAACACTGAAGCTTTCTTT.

This chain joins TRBV7-2 and TRBJ2-3; 13 positions match TRBD2. The junction had 3 bases not matched to a gene; V was cut back by 5 bases and J by 4 bases. Germline-derived CDR1 and CDR2 are SGHTA and FQGNSA. The CDR3 is made up of 15 amino acids. CDR3 nucleotides: TGTGCCAGCAGCCGGACTAGCGGGGGAGCAGATACGCAGTATTTT. Translating gives CASSRTSGGADTQYF. The full variable domain, rest sourced from reference TRBV7-2 and TRBJ2-3, is GAGVSQSPSNKVTEKGKDVELRCDPISGHTALYWYRQSLGQGLEFLIYFQGNSAPDKSGLPSDRFSAERTGGSVSTLTIQRTQQEDSAVYLCASSRTSGGADTQYFGPGTRLTVL.

The chain has TRBV18 and TRBJ2-5, with D possibly TRBD1 on 6 matching bases. CDR1 is KGHSH and CDR2 is LQKENI in the germline V gene. Trimming pared 6 bases from V and 2 bases from J, leaving 13 bases between. This CDR3 is 14 amino acids long. The CDR3 DNA sequence: TGTGCCAGCTCGGTAACAGGGATGCAAGAGACCCAGTACTTC. This translates into CASSVTGMQETQYF. Complete variable domain (other parts from reference TRBV18 and TRBJ2-5): NAGVMQNPRHLVRRRGQEARLRCSPMKGHSHVYWYRQLPEEGLKFMVYLQKENIIDESGMPKERFSAEFPKEGPSILRIQQVVRGDSAAYFCASSVTGMQETQYFGPGTRLLVL.

This chain joins TRBV5-1 and TRBJ1-4, with D possibly being TRBD1 (6 bases). The germline CDR1 and CDR2 sequences are SGHRS and YFSETQ. CDR3 size: 14 residues. V was shortened by 2 bases and J by 8 bases, with 13 bases between the two germline ends. The CDR3 sequence is CASSLQGLGEKLFF. CDR3 in DNA: TGCGCCAGCAGCTTACAGGGCCTCGGGGAAAAACTGTTTTTT. Full variable domain (remainder filled in from reference TRBV5-1 and TRBJ1-4): KAGVTQTPRYLIKTRGQQVTLSCSPISGHRSVSWYQQTPGQGLQFLFEYFSETQRNKGNFPGRFSGRQFSNSRSEMNVSTLELGDSALYLCASSLQGLGEKLFFGSGTQLSVL.

This clonotype showed up just a few times. The V call is TRBV5-1, the J call TRBJ2-7, with a tentative D call TRBD2 (5 bases). Germline loops: CDR1 SGHRS, CDR2 YFSETQ. The CDR3 runs to 14 residues. V shed 1 base and J shed 3 bases, with 11 bases lying between them. CDR3 DNA: TGCGCCAGCAGCTTGAGGTGGAGGAGCTACGAGCAGTACTTC. This codes for CASSLRWRSYEQYF.

The V call is TRBV5-6, the J call TRBJ1-2; TRBD1 agrees at 7 bases. The CDR3 totals 14 residues. The V gene's germline CDR1 is SGHDT and CDR2 YYEEEE. The V gene end was trimmed by 6 bases and the J gene end by 2 bases; junction bases not matched to a gene: 7. CDR3 residues: CASNLQGTNYGYTF. The CDR3, as DNA: TGTGCCAGCAACCTACAGGGGACCAACTATGGCTACACCTTC.

This clonotype was seen a handful of times. The chain uses TRBV7-2 and TRBJ2-1; no definite D call. Trimming pared 0 bases from V and 7 bases from J, leaving 13 bases between. The CDR3 sequence is 15 residues long. Per the germline V gene, CDR1 is SGHTA and CDR2 is FQGNSA. The CDR3 protein is CASSLASQSRNEQFF. The CDR3 region has the DNA TGTGCCAGCAGCTTAGCTAGCCAGAGTCGGAATGAGCAGTTCTTC.

This clonotype was counted ten times or more. V is TRBV10-3 and J is TRBJ1-2; D is uncertain. Looked up from germline, CDR1 is ENHRY and CDR2 is SYGVKD. This CDR3 has 13 amino acids. Deletions cut 4 bases from V and 2 bases from J, with 8 bases between. CDR3 nucleotides: TGTGCCATCAGTGCGGGTCTCAACTATGGCTACACCTTC. Protein product: CAISAGLNYGYTF.

A single count supports this clonotype. This could be a read error, since a much larger clone is one nucleotide away. The J gene is TRBJ2-1, the V gene TRBV20-1; D is perhaps TRBD1 or TRBD2 (5 bases each). V was cut by 8 bases and J by 7 bases, with 12 bases left in between. The germline CDR1 and CDR2 sequences are DFQATT and SNEGSKA (reference sequence). The CDR3 runs to 11 residues. The CDR3 sequence is CSTPGGNEQFF. The DNA of the CDR3 is TGCAGTACCCCTGGGGGTAATGAGCAGTTCTTC.

This chain connects TRBV7-9 to TRBJ1-2; TRBD1 is a possible D gene (5 bases). CDR1 is SEHNR, CDR2 FQNEAQ, per germline (reference sequence). The CDR3 has 15 amino acids. V lost 1 base and J lost 3, with 12 bases in between. CDR3 coding DNA: TGTGCCAGCAGCTTAGTCGGCAGGGCGTACTATGGCTACACCTTC. As protein: CASSLVGRAYYGYTF.

In its sample, this clonotype was seen many times. The rearrangement joins TRBV4-2 to TRBJ2-6; 9 nucleotides match TRBD2. The CDR3 has 20 amino acids. Germline V gene sequence: CDR1 LGHNA, CDR2 YNFKEQ. After removal of 0 bases from V and 0 bases from J, the junction contained 9 bases not matched to a gene. The CDR3 region is CASSQDPGLAWPSGANVLTF. CDR3 coding DNA: TGTGCCAGCAGCCAAGATCCGGGACTAGCCTGGCCCTCTGGGGCCAACGTCCTGACTTTC.

This clonotype was counted at least ten times. The chain has TRBV28 and TRBJ2-7; TRBD2 agrees at 8 bases. The CDR3 runs to 13 residues. V lost 5 bases to trimming and J lost 12 bases; unmatched junction nucleotides: 12. CDR1 and CDR2 from the germline V gene are MDHEN and SYDVKM. This chain's CDR3 is CASSGGRGVWWYF. Written as DNA, the CDR3 is TGTGCCAGCAGTGGAGGGCGGGGGGTATGGTGGTACTTC. The full variable domain, its missing parts supplied by reference TRBV28 and TRBJ2-7, is DVKVTQSSRYLVKRTGEKVFLECVQDMDHENMFWYRQDPGLGLRLIYFSYDVKMKEKGDIPEGYSVSREKKERFSLILESASTNQTSMYLCASSGGRGVWWYFGPGTRLTVT.

This clonotype came up once. The rearrangement joins TRBV20-1 to TRBJ1-1; 9 bases are a match to TRBD1. Trimming at V came to 5 bases and at J to 4 bases, leaving 5 bases not matched to a gene. This CDR3 contains 13 residues. Germline CDR1 reads DFQATT; CDR2 reads SNEGSKA (reference sequence). The CDR3 region is CSAGVTGGTEAFF. The CDR3 DNA is TGCAGTGCTGGGGTGACAGGGGGCACTGAAGCTTTCTTT.

In this sample, this clonotype turned up a few times. The rearrangement uses TRBV2 and TRBJ2-7; 11 bases map to TRBD1. The germline V gene has CDR1 SNHLY and CDR2 FYNNEI. The CDR3 spans 13 residues. V trimming: 8 bases; J trimming: 6 bases; junction bases outside the gene matches: 6. The CDR3 bases are TGTGCCAGCGAAGGACAGGGGGCCGGCGAGCAGTACTTC. Protein sequence: CASEGQGAGEQYF. The whole variable domain, remainder taken from reference TRBV2 and TRBJ2-7, is EPEVTQTPSHQVTQMGQEVILRCVPISNHLYFYWYRQILGQKVEFLVSFYNNEISEKSEIFDDQFSVERPDGSNFTLKIRSTKLEDSAMYFCASEGQGAGEQYFGPGTRLTVT.

This clonotype was recorded a few times. The rearrangement uses TRBV7-2 and TRBJ2-1, with TRBD2 identical over 9 bases. The CDR3 loop spans 16 amino acids. CDR1 and CDR2 from the germline V gene are SGHTA and FQGNSA. Losses at the gene ends were 5 bases for V and 0 bases for J; bases not matched to a gene: 5. The CDR3 protein is CASSLGLASSYNEQFF. As DNA, the CDR3 is TGTGCCAGCAGCCTCGGACTAGCGAGCTCCTACAATGAGCAGTTCTTC.

The table lists this clonotype with a few counts. This chain links TRBV15 with TRBJ2-7, with 10 bases that match TRBD2. The CDR3 extends over 16 amino acids. Germline V CDR1 and CDR2: LNHNV, YYDKDF (reference sequence). J was trimmed by 7 bases and V by 2 bases; bases with no gene match: 11. The CDR3 sequence: CATSRPDSGRVREQYF. The CDR3 DNA sequence: TGTGCCACCAGCAGACCGGACAGCGGGAGGGTGAGGGAGCAGTACTTC.

This clonotype occurred a few times. The chain uses TRBV20-1 and TRBJ2-7, with 7 bases identical to TRBD2. The V and J ends lost 2 bases and 4 bases, in that order; junction bases with no gene match: 11. The germline V gene encodes CDR1 DFQATT and CDR2 SNEGSKA (reference sequence). This CDR3 is 15 amino acids long. CDR3 DNA sequence: TGCAGTGCTAGATCTCCGGGGGGTGCTGAGTACGAGCAGTACTTC. Translating it yields CSARSPGGAEYEQYF.